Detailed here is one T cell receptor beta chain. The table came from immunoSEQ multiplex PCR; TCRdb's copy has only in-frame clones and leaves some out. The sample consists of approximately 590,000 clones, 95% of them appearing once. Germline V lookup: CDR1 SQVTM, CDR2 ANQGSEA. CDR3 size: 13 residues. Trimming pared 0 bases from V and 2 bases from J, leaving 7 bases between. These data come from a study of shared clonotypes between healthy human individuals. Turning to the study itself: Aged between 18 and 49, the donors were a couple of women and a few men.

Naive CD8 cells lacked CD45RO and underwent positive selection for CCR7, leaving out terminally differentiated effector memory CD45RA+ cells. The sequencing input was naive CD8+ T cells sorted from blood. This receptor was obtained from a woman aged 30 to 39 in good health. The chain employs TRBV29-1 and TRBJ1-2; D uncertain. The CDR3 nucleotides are TGCAGCGTTGAAGATGGCAAGAACTATGGCTACACCTTC. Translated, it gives CSVEDGKNYGYTF.